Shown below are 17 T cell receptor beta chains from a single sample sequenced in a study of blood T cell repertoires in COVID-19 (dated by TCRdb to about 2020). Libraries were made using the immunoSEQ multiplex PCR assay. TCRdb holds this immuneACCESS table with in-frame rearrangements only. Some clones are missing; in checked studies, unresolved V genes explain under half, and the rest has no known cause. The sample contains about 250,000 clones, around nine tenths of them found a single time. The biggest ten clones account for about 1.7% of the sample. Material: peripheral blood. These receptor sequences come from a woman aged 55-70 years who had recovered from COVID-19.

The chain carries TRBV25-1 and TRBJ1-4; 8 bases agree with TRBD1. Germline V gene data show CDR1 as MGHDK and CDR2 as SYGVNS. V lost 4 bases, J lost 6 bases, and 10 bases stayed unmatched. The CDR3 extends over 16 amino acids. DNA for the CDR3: TGTGCCAGCAGTGGGGGTAGGGACAGGAAGTATGAAAAACTGTTTTTT. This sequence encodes CASSGGRDRKYEKLFF.

The CDR3 sequence: CASSPEFGRGGQETQYF. CDR3 in DNA: TGTGCCAGCAGCCCAGAGTTTGGGCGGGGGGGCCAAGAGACCCAGTACTTC. This chain links TRBV6-2 or TRBV6-3 with TRBJ2-5, with 9 nucleotides matching TRBD2. Unmatched junction bases numbered 12, after V lost 6 bases and J lost 1 base. CDR1 is MNHEY and CDR2 is SVGEGT in the germline V gene. The CDR3 is 17 residues long.

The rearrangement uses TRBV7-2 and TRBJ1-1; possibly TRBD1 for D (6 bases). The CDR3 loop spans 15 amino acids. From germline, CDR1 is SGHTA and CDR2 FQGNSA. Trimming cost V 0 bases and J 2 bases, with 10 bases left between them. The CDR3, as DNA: TGTGCCAGCAGCTTAGCGGGGGCTGGTAACACTGAAGCTTTCTTT. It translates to CASSLAGAGNTEAFF.

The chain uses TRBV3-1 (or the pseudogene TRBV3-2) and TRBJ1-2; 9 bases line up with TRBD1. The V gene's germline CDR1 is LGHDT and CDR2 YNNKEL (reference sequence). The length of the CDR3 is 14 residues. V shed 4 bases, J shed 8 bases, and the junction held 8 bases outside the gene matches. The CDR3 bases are TGTGCCAGCAGCCCCGGGACAGGGATTGTCGGCTACACCTTC. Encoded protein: CASSPGTGIVGYTF.

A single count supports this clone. The CDR3 is CASSWAGTGELFF. The CDR3 nucleotides read TGTGCCAGCAGCTGGGCTGGCACCGGGGAGCTGTTTTTT. V is TRBV7-8 and J is TRBJ2-2, with unresolved D. There are 13 residues in the CDR3. V was trimmed by 4 bases and J by 4 bases, leaving 7 bases between them. From germline, CDR1 is SGHVS and CDR2 FQNEAQ. The complete variable domain, with remaining parts taken from reference TRBV7-8 and TRBJ2-2, reads GAGVSQSPRYKVAKRGQDVALRCDPISGHVSLFWYQQALGQGPEFLTYFQNEAQLDKSGLPSDRFFAERPEGSVSTLKIQRTQQEDSAVYLCASSWAGTGELFFGEGSRLTVL.

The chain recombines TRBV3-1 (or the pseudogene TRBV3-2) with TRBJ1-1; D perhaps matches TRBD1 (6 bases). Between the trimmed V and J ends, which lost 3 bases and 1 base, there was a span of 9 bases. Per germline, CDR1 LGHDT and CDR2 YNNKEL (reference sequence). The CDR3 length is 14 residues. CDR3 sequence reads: CASSQVTGNTEAFF. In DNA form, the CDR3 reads TGTGCCAGCAGCCAGGTGACAGGGAACACTGAAGCTTTCTTT.

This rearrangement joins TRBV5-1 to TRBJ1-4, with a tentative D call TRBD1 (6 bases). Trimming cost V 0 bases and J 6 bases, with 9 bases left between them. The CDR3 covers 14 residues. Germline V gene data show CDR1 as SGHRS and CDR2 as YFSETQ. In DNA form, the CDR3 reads TGCGCCAGCAGCTTGGCCAGGGGAGATGAAAAACTGTTTTTT. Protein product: CASSLARGDEKLFF.

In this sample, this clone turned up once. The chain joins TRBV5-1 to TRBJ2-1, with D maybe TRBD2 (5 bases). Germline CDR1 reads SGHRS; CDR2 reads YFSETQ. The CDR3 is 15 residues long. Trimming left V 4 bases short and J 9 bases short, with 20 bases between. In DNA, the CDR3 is TGCGCCAGCAGCCCAAACGGGATTCCAGGCGGTGAGCAGTTCTTC. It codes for CASSPNGIPGGEQFF.

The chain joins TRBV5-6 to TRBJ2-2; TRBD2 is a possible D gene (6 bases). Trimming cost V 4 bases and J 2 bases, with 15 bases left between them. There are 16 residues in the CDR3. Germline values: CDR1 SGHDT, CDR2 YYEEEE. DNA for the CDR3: TGTGCCAGCAGCCCGAATATGGGGGGTAACACCGGGGAGCTGTTTTTT. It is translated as CASSPNMGGNTGELFF.

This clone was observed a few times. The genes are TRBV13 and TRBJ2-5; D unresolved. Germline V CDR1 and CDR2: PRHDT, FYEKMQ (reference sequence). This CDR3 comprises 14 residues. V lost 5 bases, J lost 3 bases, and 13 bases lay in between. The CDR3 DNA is TGTGCCAGCAGCGCGCGACACGGTAAAGAGACCCAGTACTTC. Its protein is CASSARHGKETQYF.

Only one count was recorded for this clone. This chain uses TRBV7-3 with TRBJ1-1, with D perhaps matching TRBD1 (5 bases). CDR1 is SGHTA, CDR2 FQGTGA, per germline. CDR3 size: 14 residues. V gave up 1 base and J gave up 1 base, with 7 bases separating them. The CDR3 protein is CASSLSRENTEAFF. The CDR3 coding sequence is TGTGCCAGCAGCTTAAGCAGGGAGAACACTGAAGCTTTCTTT.

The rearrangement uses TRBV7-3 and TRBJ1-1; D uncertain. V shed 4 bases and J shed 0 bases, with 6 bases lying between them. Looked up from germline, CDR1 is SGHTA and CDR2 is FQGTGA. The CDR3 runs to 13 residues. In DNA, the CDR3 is TGTGCCAGCAGCTCGAGTGTGAACACTGAAGCTTTCTTT. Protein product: CASSSSVNTEAFF.

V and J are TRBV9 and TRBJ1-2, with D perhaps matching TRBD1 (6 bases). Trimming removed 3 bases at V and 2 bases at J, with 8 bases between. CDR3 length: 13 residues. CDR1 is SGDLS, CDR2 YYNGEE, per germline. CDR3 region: CASSDRANYGYTF. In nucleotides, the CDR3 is TGTGCCAGCAGCGACAGGGCCAACTATGGCTACACCTTC.

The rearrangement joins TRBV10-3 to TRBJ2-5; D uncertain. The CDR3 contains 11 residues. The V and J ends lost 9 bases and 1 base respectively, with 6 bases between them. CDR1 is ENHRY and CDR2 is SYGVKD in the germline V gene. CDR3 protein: CAIRGQETQYF. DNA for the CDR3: TGTGCCATACGAGGCCAAGAGACCCAGTACTTC.

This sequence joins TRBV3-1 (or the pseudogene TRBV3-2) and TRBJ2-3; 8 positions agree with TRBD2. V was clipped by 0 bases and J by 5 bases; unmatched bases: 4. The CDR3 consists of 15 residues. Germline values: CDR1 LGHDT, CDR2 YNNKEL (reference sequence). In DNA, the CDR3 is TGTGCCAGCAGCCAAGAGGCGGGGGGTGGAGATACGCAGTATTTT. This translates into CASSQEAGGGDTQYF.

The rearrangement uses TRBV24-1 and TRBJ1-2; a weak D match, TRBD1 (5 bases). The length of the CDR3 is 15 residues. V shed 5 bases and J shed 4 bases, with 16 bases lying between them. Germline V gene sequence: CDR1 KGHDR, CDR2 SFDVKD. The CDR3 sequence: CATSAGRTGTYGYTF. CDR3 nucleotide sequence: TGTGCCACCAGTGCCGGGAGGACGGGGACCTATGGCTACACCTTC.

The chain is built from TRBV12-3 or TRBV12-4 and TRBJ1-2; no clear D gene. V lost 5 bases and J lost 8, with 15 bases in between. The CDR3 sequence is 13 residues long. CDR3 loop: CASSLRVLGGYTF. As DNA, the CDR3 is TGTGCCAGCAGTCTCCGCGTTTTGGGCGGCTACACCTTC.